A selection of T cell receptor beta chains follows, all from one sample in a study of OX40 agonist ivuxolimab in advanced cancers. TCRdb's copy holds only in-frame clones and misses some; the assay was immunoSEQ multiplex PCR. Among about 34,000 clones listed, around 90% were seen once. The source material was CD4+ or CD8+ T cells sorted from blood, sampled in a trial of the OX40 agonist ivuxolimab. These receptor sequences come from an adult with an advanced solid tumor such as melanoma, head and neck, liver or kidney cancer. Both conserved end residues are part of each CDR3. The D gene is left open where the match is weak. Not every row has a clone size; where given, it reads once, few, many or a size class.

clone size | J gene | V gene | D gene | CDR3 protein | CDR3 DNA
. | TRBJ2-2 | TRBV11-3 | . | CASSLEETGELFF | TGTGCCAGCAGCCTCGAGGAGACCGGGGAGCTGTTTTTT
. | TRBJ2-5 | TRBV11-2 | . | CASSPTTGIETQYF | TGTGCCAGCAGCCCCACTACAGGGATAGAGACCCAGTACTTC
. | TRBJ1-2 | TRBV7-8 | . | CASSHAGSQSYGYTF | TGTGCCAGCAGCCATGCCGGGAGCCAATCCTATGGCTACACCTTC
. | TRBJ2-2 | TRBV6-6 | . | CASTRFTGELFF | TGTGCCAGCACGAGGTTCACCGGGGAGCTGTTTTTT
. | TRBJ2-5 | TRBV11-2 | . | CASSLEGGTQYF | TGTGCCAGCAGCTTAGAGGGTGGGACCCAGTACTTC
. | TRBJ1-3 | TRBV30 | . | CAWSGAFSGNTIYF | TGTGCCTGGAGTGGGGCGTTCTCTGGAAACACCATATATTTT
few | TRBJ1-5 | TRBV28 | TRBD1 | CASRKQGIQPQHF | TGTGCCAGCAGAAAACAGGGGATTCAGCCCCAGCATTTT
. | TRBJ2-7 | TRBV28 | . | CASRKTGRNEQYF | TGTGCCAGCAGAAAGACAGGTAGGAACGAGCAGTACTTC
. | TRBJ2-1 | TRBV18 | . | CASSQNMGSYNEQFF | TGTGCCAGCTCACAAAACATGGGCTCCTACAATGAGCAGTTCTTC
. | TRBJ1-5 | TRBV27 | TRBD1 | CASSLSQGVGQPQHF | TGTGCCAGCAGTTTAAGTCAGGGGGTCGGCCAGCCCCAGCATTTT
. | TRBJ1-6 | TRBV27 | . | CASTSALRGLWNSPLHF | TGTGCCAGCACCAGTGCACTGAGGGGTCTTTGGAATTCACCCCTCCACTTT
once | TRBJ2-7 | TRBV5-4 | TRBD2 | CASSPGLAGGRYEQYF | TGTGCCAGCAGCCCGGGACTAGCGGGGGGAAGGTACGAGCAGTACTTC
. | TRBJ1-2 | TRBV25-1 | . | CASSEGTYGYTF | TGTGCCAGCAGTGAGGGGACCTATGGCTACACCTTC
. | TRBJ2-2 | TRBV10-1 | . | CASSESAAANTGELFF | TGCGCCAGCAGTGAGTCCGCGGCGGCAAACACCGGGGAGCTGTTTTTT